This T cell receptor beta chain was observed in a study of response to subunit inactivated influenza vaccine. General observations from the study: The authors offered the suggestion that each seasonal influenza vaccination recruits few new T cells.

TCRdb re-derived calls from the RT-PCR reads in MiXCR, one entry per CDR3 protein. The top ten hold 11% of the sample, which has 500,000 to 600,000 distinct CDR3 sequences, approximately 11% seen once. This clonotype was picked up a small number of times. What it recognizes is unknown. CDR1 SEHNR and CDR2 FQNEAQ come from the germline V gene (reference sequence). The CDR3 length is 15 residues. Trimming left V 4 bases short and J 2 bases short, with 15 bases between. Separately, the same data were catalogued under a study of T cells expressing NK-cell markers. From that study: TCR beta cDNA was generated via 5'RACE template switching incorporating UMIs. In four donors, dominant clonotypes made up about 28.3-65% of CD3+CD56-NKG2C+ cells. Certain NKG2C+ T cell clones were expanded, and their HCMV specificity remained unclear.

The origin of this receptor is a man between 45 and 60 years old who received an inactivated influenza vaccine. The input for sequencing was PBMCs from blood, taken on the day of vaccination. This chain joins TRBV7-9 and TRBJ2-7; D unresolved. Here the CDR3 DNA reads TGTGCCAGCAGCTCCCGAGGCGGAACAACCTACGAGCAGTACTTC. Its translation is CASSSRGGTTYEQYF. The whole variable domain, filled in from reference TRBV7-9 and TRBJ2-7, reads DTGVSQNPRHKITKRGQNVTFRCDPISEHNRLYWYRQTLGQGPEFLTYFQNEAQLEKSRLLSDRFSAERPKGSFSTLEIQRTEQGDSAMYLCASSSRGGTTYEQYFGPGTRLTVT.